This T cell receptor beta chain was found in a study of blood T cells in healthy people across ages. Findings of the study overall: Nothing was known about donor CMV status, and this possibly confounded expanded clonotype changes.

Then a second PCR, running roughly 7 to 11 cycles, was carried out with a sample-barcoded 5' primer and a J-beta primer mix. Each CDR3 protein is one row after TCRdb ran MiXCR on the 5' RACE reads. The sample gives 800,000 to 900,000 distinct CDR3 sequences, around two thirds of which show up once; 25% to 35% is in the top ten. Points on this clonotype: Its antigen is unknown.

The V gene lost 6 bases and the J gene lost 2 bases, with 18 bases spanning the gap. CDR1 is SNHLY, CDR2 FYNNEI, per germline. The CDR3 contains 16 residues. PBMCs were isolated at a quantity of at least 6 million per sample. The genes are TRBV2 and TRBJ2-3; D may be TRBD1 (6 bases). The clonotype originates from a man aged 30 to 39 in good health. The sequenced sample consisted of blood. The CDR3 sequence is CASRDTGFQYTDTQYF. The CDR3 DNA follows: TGTGCCAGCAGAGATACAGGGTTCCAATACACAGATACGCAGTATTTT.